This T cell receptor beta chain was recorded in a study of blood T cells in healthy people across ages. A second PCR, run for about 7 to 11 cycles, used a sample-barcoded 5' primer plus a J-beta primer mix. Any given sample supplied a minimum of 2.5 million CDR3-containing paired-end reads. From the 5' RACE reads, TCRdb called clonotypes with MiXCR, one entry per CDR3 protein. The sample records roughly 700,000 distinct CDR3 sequences, 32% being singletons. The CDR3 loop spans 16 amino acids. In germline, CDR1 is SGHRS, CDR2 YFSETQ. Trimming took 0 bases from V and 5 from J; bases not matched to a gene: 8.

Sequenced material: blood. The sequence derives from a woman older than 75 in good health. The genes are TRBV5-1 and TRBJ2-3; 8 bases are shared with TRBD2. CDR3 protein: CASSLVPGLDKDTQYF. DNA of the CDR3: TGCGCCAGCAGCTTGGTCCCGGGACTAGACAAAGATACGCAGTATTTT.